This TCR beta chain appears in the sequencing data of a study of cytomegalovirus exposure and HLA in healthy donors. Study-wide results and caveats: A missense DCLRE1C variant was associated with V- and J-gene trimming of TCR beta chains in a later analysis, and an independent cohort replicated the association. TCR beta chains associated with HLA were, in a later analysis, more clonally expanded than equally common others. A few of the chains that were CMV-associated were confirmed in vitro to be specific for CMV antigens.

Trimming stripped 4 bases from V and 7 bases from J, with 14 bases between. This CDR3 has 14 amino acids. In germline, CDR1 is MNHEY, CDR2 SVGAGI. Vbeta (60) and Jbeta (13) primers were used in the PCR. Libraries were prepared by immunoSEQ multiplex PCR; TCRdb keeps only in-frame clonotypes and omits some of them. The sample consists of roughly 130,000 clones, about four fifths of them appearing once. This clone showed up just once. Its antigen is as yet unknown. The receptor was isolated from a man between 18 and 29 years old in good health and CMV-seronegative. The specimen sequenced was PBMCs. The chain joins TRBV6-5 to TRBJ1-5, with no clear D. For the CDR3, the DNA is TGTGCCAGCAGTTCGGACTCCGGGAGGCAGCCCCAGCATTTT. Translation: CASSSDSGRQPQHF.